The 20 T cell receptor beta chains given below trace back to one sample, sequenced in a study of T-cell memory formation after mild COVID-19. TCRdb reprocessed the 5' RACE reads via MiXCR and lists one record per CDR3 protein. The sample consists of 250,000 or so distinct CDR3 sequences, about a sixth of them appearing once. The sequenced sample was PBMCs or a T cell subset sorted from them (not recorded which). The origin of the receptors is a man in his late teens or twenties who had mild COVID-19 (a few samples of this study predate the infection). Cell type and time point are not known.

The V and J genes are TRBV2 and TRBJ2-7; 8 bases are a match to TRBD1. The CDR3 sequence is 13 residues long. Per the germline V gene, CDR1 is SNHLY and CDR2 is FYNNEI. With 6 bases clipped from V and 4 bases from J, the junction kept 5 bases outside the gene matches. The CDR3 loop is CASRRQGRYEQYV. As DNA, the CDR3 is TGTGCCAGCAGACGACAGGGGAGGTACGAGCAGTACGTC.

The CDR3 sequence: CASSYFETGGNTIYF. In DNA form, the CDR3 reads TGTGCCAGCAGTTATTTCGAGACAGGTGGAAACACCATATATTTT. The chain recombines TRBV6-6 with TRBJ1-3; perhaps TRBD1 as D (6 bases). Germline V gives CDR1 MNHNY, CDR2 SVGAGI (reference sequence). V lost 3 bases, J lost 3 bases, and 12 bases lay in between. The CDR3 contains 15 residues.

The CDR3 region has the DNA TGTGCCACCAGTGACTTGGCCCGGGACCGAATTTTCTACGAGCAGTACGTC. Amino acid sequence: CATSDLARDRIFYEQYV. The chain couples TRBV24-1 to TRBJ2-7; D might be TRBD1 or TRBD2, each matching 5 bases. The V and J ends lost 4 bases and 3 bases respectively, with 21 bases between them. The V gene's germline CDR1 is KGHDR and CDR2 SFDVKD. The CDR3 consists of 17 residues.

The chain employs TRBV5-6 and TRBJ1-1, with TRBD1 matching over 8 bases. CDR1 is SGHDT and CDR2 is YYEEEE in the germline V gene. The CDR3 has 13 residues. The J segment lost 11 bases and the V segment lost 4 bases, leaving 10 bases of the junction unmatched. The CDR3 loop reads CASSLDRGQRAFF. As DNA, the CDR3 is TGTGCCAGCAGCCTCGACAGGGGACAGCGGGCTTTCTTT.

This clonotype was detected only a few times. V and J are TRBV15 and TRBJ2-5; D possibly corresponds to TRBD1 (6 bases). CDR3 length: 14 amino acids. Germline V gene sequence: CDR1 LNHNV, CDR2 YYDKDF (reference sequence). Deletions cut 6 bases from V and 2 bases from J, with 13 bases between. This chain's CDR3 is CATRNTGRQETQYF. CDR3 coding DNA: TGTGCCACCAGAAATACAGGGCGACAAGAGACCCAGTACTTC.

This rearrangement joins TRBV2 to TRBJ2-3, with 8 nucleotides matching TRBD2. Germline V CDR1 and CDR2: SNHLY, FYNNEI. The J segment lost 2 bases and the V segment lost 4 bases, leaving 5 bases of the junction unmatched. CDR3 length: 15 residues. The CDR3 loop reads CASSGGGGPTDTQYF. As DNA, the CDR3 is TGTGCCAGCAGTGGGGGCGGGGGGCCCACAGATACGCAGTATTTT.

CDR3 nucleotide sequence: TGTGCCAGCTCACCACCGCCAGGGGCGAACTATGGCTACACCTTC. Its translation: CASSPPPGANYGYTF. This chain links TRBV18 with TRBJ1-2; D is perhaps TRBD1 (6 bases). Per the germline V gene, CDR1 is KGHSH and CDR2 is LQKENI. This CDR3 is 15 amino acids long. Trimming removed 0 bases from V and 2 bases from J, with 10 bases in between.

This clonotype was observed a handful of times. For the CDR3, the DNA is TGTGCCAGCAGTCTACGCGGGGAGGGAACAGATACGCAGTATTTT. It translates to CASSLRGEGTDTQYF. The chain carries TRBV6-5 and TRBJ2-3; 7 nucleotides line up with TRBD2. Germline V lookup: CDR1 MNHEY, CDR2 SVGAGI. Germline trimming cut 5 bases from V and 3 bases from J; bases unmatched to any gene: 8. The CDR3 is made up of 15 amino acids.

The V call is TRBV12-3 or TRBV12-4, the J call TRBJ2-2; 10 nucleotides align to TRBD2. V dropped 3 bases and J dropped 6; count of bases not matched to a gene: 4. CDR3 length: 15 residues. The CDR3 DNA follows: TGTGCCAGCAGTTTCAAGCGGGGGGGCCCCGGGGAGCTGTTTTTT. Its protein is CASSFKRGGPGELFF.

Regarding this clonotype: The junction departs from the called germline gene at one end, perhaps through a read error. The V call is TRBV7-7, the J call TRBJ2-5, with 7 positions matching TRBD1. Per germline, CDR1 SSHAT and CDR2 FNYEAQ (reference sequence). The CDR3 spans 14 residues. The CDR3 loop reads CASSVGGPRKTQYF. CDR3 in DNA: TGTGCTAGCAGCGTAGGGGGCCCCAGGAAGACCCAGTACTTC.

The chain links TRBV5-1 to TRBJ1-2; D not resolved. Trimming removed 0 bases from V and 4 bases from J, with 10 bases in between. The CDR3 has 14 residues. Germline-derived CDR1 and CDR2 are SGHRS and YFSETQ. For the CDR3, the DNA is TGCGCCAGCAGCTTGGACGGTTTTGGCTATGGCTACACCTTC. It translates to CASSLDGFGYGYTF.

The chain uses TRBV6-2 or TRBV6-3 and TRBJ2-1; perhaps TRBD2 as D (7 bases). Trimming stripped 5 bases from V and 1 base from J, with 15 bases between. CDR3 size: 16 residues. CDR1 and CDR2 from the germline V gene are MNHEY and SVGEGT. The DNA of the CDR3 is TGTGCCAGCAGTACACCAAGGGGGGGATCCTACAATGAGCAGTTCTTC. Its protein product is CASSTPRGGSYNEQFF.

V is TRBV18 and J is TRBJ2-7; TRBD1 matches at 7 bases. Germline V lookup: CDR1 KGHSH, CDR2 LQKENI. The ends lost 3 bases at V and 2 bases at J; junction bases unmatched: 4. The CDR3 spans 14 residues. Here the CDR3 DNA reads TGTGCCAGCTCACCTAGACAGGGAACCTACGAGCAGTACGTC. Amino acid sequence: CASSPRQGTYEQYV.

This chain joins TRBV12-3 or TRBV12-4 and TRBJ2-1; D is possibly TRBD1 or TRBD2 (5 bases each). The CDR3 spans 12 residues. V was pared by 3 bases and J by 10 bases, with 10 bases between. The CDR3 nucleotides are TGTGCCAGCAGTTTCTCCGGGACCGAGCAGTTCTTC. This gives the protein CASSFSGTEQFF.

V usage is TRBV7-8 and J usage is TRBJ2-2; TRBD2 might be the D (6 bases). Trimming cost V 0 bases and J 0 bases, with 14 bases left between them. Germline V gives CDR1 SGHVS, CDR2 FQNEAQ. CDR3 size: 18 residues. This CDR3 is CASSLAAGLLANTGELFF. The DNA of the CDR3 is TGTGCCAGCAGCTTAGCGGCCGGACTACTAGCGAACACCGGGGAGCTGTTTTTT.

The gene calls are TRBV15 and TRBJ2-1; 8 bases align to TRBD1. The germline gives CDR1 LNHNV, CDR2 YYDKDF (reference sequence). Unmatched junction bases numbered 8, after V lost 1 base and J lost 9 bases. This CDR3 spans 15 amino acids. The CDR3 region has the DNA TGTGCCACCAGCAGAGTCGGCAGGGGGCTAGGTGAGCAGTTCTTC. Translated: CATSRVGRGLGEQFF.

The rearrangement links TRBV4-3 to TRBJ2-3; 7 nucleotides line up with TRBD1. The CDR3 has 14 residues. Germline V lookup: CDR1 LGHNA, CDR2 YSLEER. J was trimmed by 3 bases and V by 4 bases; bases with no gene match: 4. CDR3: CASSRTGRTDTQYF. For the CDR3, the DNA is TGCGCCAGCAGCCGGACAGGACGTACAGATACGCAGTATTTT.

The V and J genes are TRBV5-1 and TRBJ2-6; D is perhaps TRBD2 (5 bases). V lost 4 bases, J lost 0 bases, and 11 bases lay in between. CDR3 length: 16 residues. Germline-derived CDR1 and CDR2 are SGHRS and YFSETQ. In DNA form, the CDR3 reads TGCGCCAGCAGCGTGGACGGGAACTCTGGGGCCAACGTCCTGACTTTC. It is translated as CASSVDGNSGANVLTF.

This CDR3 reads CASSGAGPELETQYF. CDR3 DNA: TGCGCCAGCAGTGGGGCGGGACCTGAGTTAGAGACCCAGTACTTC. V and J are TRBV5-1 and TRBJ2-5; a weak D match, TRBD2 (6 bases). In germline, CDR1 is SGHRS, CDR2 YFSETQ. The ends were cut back, 5 bases at V and 4 bases at J, with 18 bases in the middle. The CDR3 runs 15 residues.

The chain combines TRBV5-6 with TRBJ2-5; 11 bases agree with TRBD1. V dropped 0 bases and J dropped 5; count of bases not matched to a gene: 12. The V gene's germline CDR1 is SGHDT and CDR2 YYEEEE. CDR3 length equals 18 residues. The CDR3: CASSLDRGQGGKWETQYF. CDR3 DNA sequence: TGTGCCAGCAGCTTGGATCGGGGACAGGGGGGAAAGTGGGAGACCCAGTACTTC.